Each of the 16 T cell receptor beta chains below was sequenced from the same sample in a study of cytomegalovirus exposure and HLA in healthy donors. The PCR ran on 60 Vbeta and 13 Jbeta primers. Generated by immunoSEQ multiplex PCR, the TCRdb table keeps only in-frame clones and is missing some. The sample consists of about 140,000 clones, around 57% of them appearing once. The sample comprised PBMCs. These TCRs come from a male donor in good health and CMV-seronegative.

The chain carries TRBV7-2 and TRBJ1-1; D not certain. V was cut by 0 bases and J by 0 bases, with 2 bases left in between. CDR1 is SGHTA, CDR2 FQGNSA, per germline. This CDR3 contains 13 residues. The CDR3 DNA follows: TGTGCCAGCAGCTTAGCCATGAACACTGAAGCTTTCTTT. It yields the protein CASSLAMNTEAFF.

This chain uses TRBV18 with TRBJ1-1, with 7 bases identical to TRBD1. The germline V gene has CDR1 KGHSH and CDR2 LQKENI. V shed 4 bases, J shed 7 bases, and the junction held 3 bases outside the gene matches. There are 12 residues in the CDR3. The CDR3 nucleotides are TGTGCCAGCTCACAACAGGGGTTTGAAGCTTTCTTT. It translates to CASSQQGFEAFF.

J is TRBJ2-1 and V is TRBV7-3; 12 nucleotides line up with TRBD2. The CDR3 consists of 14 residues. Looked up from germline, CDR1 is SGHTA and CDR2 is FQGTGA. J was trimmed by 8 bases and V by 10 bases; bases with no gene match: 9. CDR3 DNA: TGTGCCACCTCTAGCGGGGGGGGAGGGTATGAGCAGTTCTTC. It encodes CATSSGGGGYEQFF.

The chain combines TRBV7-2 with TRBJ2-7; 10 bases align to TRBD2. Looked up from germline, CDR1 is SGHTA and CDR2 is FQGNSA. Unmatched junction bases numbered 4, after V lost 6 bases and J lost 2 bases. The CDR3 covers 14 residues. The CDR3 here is CASRLLAGPYEQYF. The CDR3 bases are TGTGCCAGCAGACTACTAGCGGGGCCCTACGAGCAGTACTTC. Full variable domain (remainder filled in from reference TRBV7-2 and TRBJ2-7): GAGVSQSPSNKVTEKGKDVELRCDPISGHTALYWYRQSLGQGLEFLIYFQGNSAPDKSGLPSDRFSAERTGGSVSTLTIQRTQQEDSAVYLCASRLLAGPYEQYFGPGTRLTVT.

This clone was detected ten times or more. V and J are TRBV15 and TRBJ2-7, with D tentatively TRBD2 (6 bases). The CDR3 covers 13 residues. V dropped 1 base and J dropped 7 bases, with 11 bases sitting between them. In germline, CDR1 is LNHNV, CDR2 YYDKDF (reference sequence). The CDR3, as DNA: TGTGCCACCAGCAGAGGGAGGGGACGGGAGCAGTACTTC. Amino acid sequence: CATSRGRGREQYF.

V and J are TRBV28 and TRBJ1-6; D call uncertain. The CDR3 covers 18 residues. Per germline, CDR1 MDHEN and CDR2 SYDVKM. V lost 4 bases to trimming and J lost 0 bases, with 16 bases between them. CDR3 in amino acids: CASSSQINNPSYNSPLHF. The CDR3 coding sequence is TGTGCCAGCAGTTCGCAGATAAACAACCCCTCCTATAATTCACCCCTCCACTTT.

The CDR3 sequence is CASSVRGTEAFF. In nucleotides, the CDR3 is TGTGCCAGCAGTGTCCGAGGGACTGAAGCTTTCTTT. The V gene is TRBV2, the J gene TRBJ1-1; no clear D gene. The V and J ends lost 4 bases and 5 bases respectively, with 8 bases between them. Germline V gives CDR1 SNHLY, CDR2 FYNNEI. The CDR3 loop spans 12 amino acids.

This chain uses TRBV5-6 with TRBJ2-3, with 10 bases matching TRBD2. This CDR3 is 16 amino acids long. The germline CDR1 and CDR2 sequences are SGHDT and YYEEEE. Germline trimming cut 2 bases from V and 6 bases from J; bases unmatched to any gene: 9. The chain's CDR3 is CASSFLPGLAPDTQYF. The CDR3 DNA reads TGTGCCAGCAGCTTTCTACCGGGACTAGCGCCGGATACGCAGTATTTT.

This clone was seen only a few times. Here the CDR3 DNA reads TGTGCCACCAGCAGCTTTCGGACAGGGAGCGAGCAGTACTTC. This encodes CATSSFRTGSEQYF. This chain connects TRBV15 to TRBJ2-7; 8 bases fit TRBD1. Looked up from germline, CDR1 is LNHNV and CDR2 is YYDKDF (reference sequence). With 3 bases clipped from V and 6 bases from J, the junction kept 7 bases outside the gene matches. This CDR3 spans 14 amino acids.

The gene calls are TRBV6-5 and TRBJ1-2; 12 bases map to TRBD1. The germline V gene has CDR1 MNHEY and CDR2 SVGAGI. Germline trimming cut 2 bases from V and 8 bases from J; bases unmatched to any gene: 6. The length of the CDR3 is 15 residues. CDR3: CASSYVGQGAGGYTF. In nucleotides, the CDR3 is TGTGCCAGCAGTTACGTGGGACAGGGGGCGGGGGGCTACACCTTC.

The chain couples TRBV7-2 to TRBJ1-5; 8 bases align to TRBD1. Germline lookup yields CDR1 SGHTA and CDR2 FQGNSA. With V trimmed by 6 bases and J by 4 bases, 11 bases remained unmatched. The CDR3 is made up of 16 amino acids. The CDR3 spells CASSLIFGQGNQPQHF. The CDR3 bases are TGTGCCAGCAGTCTCATATTCGGACAGGGTAATCAGCCCCAGCATTTT.

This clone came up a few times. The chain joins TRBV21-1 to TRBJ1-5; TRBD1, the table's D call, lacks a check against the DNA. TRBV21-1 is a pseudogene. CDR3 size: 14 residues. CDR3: CASSKVTARQPQHF. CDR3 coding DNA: TGTGCCAGCAGCAAAGTGACAGCACGTCAGCCCCAGCATTTT.

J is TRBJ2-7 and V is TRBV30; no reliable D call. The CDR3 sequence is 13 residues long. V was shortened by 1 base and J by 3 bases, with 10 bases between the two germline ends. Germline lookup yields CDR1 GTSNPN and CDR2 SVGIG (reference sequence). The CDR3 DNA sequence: TGTGCCTGGAGTGGGGCCAGTCGCTACGAGCAGTACTTC. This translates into CAWSGASRYEQYF.

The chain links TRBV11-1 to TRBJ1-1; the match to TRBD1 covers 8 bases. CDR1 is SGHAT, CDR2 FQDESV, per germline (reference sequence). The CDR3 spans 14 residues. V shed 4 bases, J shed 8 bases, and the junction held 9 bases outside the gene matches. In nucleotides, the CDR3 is TGTGCCAGCAGCTATACAGGGGGAAAGGGCGAAGCTTTCTTT. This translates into CASSYTGGKGEAFF.

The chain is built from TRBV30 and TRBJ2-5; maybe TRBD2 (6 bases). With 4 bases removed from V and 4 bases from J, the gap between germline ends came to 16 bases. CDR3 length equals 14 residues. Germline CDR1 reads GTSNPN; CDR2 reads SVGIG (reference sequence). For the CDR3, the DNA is TGTGCCTGGACCGCGGGACTCTCACGAGAGACCCAGTACTTC. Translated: CAWTAGLSRETQYF. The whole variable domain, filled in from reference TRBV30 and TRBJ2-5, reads SQTIHQWPATLVQPVGSPLSLECTVEGTSNPNLYWYRQAAGRGLQLLFYSVGIGQISSEVPQNLSASRPQDRQFILSSKKLLLSDSGFYLCAWTAGLSRETQYFGPGTRLLVL.

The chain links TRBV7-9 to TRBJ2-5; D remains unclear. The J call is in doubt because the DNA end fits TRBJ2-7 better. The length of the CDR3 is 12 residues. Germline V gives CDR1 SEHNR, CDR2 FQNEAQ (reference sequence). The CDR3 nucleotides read TGTGCCAGCGAACAGAACAGCTACGAGCAGTACTTC. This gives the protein CASEQNSYEQYF.